This TCR beta chain was sequenced for a study of T cell responses to AZD1222 COVID-19 vaccine. The study, taken as a whole, reports: AZD1222 recipients seropositive at baseline numbered only five to seven. Increases in Spike-specific TCR breadth and depth were seen after two AZD1222 doses.

Details on this clone: Its matching antigen is unknown.

Per germline, CDR1 SGDLS and CDR2 YYNGEE. The CDR3 extends over 15 amino acids. Deletions cut 5 bases from V and 2 bases from J, with 13 bases between. Sequenced by immunoSEQ multiplex PCR; TCRdb stores in-frame clones only, minus some. The sample contains roughly 140,000 clones, over 75% of which appear only once. J is TRBJ2-2 and V is TRBV9, with a tentative D call TRBD2 (6 bases). The source material was peripheral blood, sampled 28 days after the second AZD1222 dose. The origin of this receptor is an adult who received the AZD1222 COVID-19 vaccine. CDR3 protein: CASRAGGTNTGELFF. For the CDR3, the DNA is TGTGCCAGCAGAGCCGGGGGAACCAACACCGGGGAGCTGTTTTTT.